The rows below give T cell receptor beta chains drawn from one sample of a study of cytomegalovirus exposure and HLA in healthy donors. TCRdb's copy holds only in-frame clones and misses some; the assay was immunoSEQ multiplex PCR. The sample totals under 100,000 clones. Sequences were obtained from PBMCs. All receptors come from a man aged 25 to 40 in good health and CMV-seronegative. CDR3s include the opening cysteine and the closing phenylalanine or tryptophan. The D gene is left open where the match is weak.

>TRBJ2-1|TRBD2|TRBV30
CAWTSGRDNEQFF
>TRBJ2-7|TRBD1|TRBV25-1
CASSKSWWTGGSYEQYF
>TRBJ1-1|TRBD1|TRBV9
CASSVTEGAREAFF
>TRBJ1-5|NA|TRBV9
CASSEDSLDQPQHF
>TRBJ2-1|NA|TRBV4-3
CASSPQTDYNEQFF
>TRBJ1-2|NA|TRBV7-8
CASSLEDSYYGYTF
>TRBJ2-7|NA|TRBV28
CASRLQGSSYEQYF
>TRBJ2-2|NA|TRBV9
CASSVVFTGELFF
>TRBJ2-5|NA|TRBV30
CAWSVQETQYF
>TRBJ2-5|TRBD2|TRBV4-3
CASSQEGAGGAETQYF
>TRBJ2-6|TRBD1|TRBV15
CATSRGPRGGQGDGANVLTF
>TRBJ1-1|NA|TRBV2
CASSLNTEAFF
>TRBJ2-1|TRBD2|TRBV5-4
CASSWDGTSGRKFF
>TRBJ2-5|TRBD1|TRBV18
CASSPGDRGQETQYF
>TRBJ2-3|NA|TRBV5-6
CASSFYGPDTQYF
>TRBJ2-5|TRBD2|TRBV11-2
CASSLLAGQETQYF
>TRBJ1-1|TRBD1|TRBV13
CASSSAGTGGGKAFF
>TRBJ1-2|NA|TRBV29-1
CSVEALASSEINYGYTF
>TRBJ2-2|NA|TRBV5-1
CASSLALQGNTGELFF
>TRBJ2-7|NA|TRBV10-1
CASSESRESYEQYF
>TRBJ2-3|NA|TRBV29-1
CSPAVLELTDTQYF
>TRBJ2-3|TRBD1|TRBV28
CASSQGQRDTQYF
>TRBJ1-2|NA|TRBV11-1
CASSPHLLSDGYTF
>TRBJ2-7|TRBD1|TRBV7-8
CASSTIRGPYEQYF
>TRBJ2-7|NA|TRBV5-1
CASSLARQGYYEQYF
>TRBJ1-5|NA|TRBV18
CASSPPGARNQPQHF
>TRBJ2-7|TRBD2|TRBV4-2
CASSQDLTSGAYEQYF
>TRBJ2-1|TRBD2|TRBV15
CATSIRLAGGHEQFF
>TRBJ2-5|TRBD2|TRBV29-1
CSVAGRETQYF
>TRBJ1-4|TRBD1|TRBV10-2
CASSIGTGTEKLFF
>TRBJ1-4|NA|TRBV6-6
CASSSGQLNEKLFF
>TRBJ2-7|TRBD2|TRBV7-2
CASLLRAGASEQYF
>TRBJ1-1|NA|TRBV9
CASSVAGGGTEAFF
>TRBJ2-2|TRBD1|TRBV5-1
CASSLSRDRNTGELFF
>TRBJ2-1|TRBD2|TRBV11-2
CASSLEGTSYEQFF
>TRBJ2-1|NA|TRBV11-2
CASKGRAGLYNEQFF
>TRBJ2-3|TRBD2|TRBV6-5
CASSYDSGGATDTQYF